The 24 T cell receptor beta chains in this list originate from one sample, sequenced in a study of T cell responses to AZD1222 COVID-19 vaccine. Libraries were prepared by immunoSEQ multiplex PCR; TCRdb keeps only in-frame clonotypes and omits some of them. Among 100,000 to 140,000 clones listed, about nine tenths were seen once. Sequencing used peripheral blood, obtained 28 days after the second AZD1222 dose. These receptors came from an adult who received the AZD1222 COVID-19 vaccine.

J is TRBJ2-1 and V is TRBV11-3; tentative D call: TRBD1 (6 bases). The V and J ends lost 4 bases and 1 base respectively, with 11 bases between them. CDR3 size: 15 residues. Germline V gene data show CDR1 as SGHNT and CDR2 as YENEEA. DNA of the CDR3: TGTGCCAGCAGCTCAGCCACAGGGTCCTACAATGAGCAGTTCTTC. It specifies CASSSATGSYNEQFF.

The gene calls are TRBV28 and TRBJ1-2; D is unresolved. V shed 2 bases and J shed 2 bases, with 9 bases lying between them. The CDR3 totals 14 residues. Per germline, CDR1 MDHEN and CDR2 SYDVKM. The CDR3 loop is CASSLELGNYGYTF. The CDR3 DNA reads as TGTGCCAGCAGTTTAGAGTTAGGGAACTATGGCTACACCTTC.

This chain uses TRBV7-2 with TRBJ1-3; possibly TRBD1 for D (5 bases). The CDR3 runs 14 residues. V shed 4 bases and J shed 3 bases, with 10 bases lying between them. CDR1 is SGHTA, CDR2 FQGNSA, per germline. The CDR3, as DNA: TGTGCCAGCAGCTGGGGCGGATTTGGAAACACCATATATTTT. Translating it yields CASSWGGFGNTIYF.

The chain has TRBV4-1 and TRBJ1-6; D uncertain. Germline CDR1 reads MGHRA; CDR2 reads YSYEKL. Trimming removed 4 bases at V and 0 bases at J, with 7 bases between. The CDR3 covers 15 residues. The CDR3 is CASSPGSSYNSPLHF. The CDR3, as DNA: TGCGCCAGCAGCCCTGGGAGCTCCTATAATTCACCCCTCCACTTT.

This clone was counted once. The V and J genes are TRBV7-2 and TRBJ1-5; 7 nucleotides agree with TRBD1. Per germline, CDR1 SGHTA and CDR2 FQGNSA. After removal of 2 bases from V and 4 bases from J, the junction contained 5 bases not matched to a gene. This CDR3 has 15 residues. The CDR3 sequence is CASSLTGARNQPQHF. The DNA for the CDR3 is TGTGCCAGCAGCTTAACAGGGGCCCGTAATCAGCCCCAGCATTTT.

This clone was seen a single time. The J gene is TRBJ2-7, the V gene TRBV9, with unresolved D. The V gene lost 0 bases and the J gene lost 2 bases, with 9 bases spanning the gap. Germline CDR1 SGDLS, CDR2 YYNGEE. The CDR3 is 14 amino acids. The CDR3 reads CASSVGSRPYEQYF. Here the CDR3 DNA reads TGTGCCAGCAGCGTAGGGTCCCGACCCTACGAGCAGTACTTC.

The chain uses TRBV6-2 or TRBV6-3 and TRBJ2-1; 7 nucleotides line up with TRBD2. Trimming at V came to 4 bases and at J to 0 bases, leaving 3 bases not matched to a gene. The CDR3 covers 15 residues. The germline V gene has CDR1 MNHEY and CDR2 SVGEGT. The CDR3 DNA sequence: TGTGCCAGCAGTTCTCTAGCGGACTCCTACAATGAGCAGTTCTTC. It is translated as CASSSLADSYNEQFF.

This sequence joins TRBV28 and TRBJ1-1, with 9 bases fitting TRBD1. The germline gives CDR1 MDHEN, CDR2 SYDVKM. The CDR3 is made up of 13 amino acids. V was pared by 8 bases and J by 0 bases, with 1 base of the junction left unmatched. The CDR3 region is CASGDRVNTEAFF. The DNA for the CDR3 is TGTGCCAGCGGGGACAGGGTGAACACTGAAGCTTTCTTT.

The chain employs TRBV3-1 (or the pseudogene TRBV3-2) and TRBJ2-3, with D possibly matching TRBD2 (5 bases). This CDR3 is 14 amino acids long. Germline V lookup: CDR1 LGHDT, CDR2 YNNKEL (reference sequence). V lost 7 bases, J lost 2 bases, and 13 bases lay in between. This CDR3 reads CASNPSGPTDTQYF. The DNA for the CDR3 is TGTGCCAGCAACCCAAGCGGCCCCACAGATACGCAGTATTTT.

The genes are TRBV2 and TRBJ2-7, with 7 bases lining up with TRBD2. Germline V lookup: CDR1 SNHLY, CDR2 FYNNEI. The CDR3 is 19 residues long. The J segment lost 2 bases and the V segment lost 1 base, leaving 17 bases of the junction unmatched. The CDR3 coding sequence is TGTGCCAGCAGTGAAGAAGTAGGGCTCAGCGGGAATAGTCCCTACGAGCAGTACTTC. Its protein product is CASSEEVGLSGNSPYEQYF.

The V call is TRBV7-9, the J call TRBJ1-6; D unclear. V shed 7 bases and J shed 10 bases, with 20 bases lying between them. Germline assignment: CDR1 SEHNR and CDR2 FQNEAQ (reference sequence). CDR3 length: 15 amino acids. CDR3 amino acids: CASTHSGGLSSPLHF. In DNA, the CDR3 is TGTGCCAGCACCCACTCAGGAGGCCTTAGCTCACCCCTCCACTTT. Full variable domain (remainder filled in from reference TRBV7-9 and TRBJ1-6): DTGVSQNPRHKITKRGQNVTFRCDPISEHNRLYWYRQTLGQGPEFLTYFQNEAQLEKSRLLSDRFSAERPKGSFSTLEIQRTEQGDSAMYLCASTHSGGLSSPLHFGNGTRLTVT.

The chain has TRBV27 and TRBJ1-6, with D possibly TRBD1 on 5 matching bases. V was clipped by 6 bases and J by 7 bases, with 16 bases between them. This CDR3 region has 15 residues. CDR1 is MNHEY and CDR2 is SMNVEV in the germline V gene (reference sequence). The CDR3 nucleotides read TGTGCCAGCAGACCCCCGGGGGTGTACAATTCACCCCTCCACTTT. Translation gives CASRPPGVYNSPLHF.

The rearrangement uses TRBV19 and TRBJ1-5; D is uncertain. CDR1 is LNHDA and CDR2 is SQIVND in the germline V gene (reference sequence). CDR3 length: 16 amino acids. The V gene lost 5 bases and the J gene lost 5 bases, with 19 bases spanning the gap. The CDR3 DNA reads TGTGCCAGTAGTCCCGATACATTGGGAGTGTATCAGCCCCAGCATTTT. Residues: CASSPDTLGVYQPQHF.

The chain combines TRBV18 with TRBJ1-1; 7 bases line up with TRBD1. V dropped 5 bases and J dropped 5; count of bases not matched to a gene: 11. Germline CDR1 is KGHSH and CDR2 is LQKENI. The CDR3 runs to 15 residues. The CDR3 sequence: CASSLSGGGETEAFF. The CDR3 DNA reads TGTGCCAGCTCATTGTCAGGGGGTGGGGAGACTGAAGCTTTCTTT.

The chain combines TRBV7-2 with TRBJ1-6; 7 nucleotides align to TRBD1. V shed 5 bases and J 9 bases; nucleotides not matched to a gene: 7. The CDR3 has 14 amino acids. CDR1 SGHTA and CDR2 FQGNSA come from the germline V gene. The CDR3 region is CASSADRVISPLHF. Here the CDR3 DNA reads TGTGCCAGCAGCGCCGACAGGGTCATTTCACCCCTCCACTTT. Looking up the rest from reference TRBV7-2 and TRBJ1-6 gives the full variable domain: GAGVSQSPSNKVTEKGKDVELRCDPISGHTALYWYRQSLGQGLEFLIYFQGNSAPDKSGLPSDRFSAERTGGSVSTLTIQRTQQEDSAVYLCASSADRVISPLHFGNGTRLTVT.

Here the CDR3 reads CASRGSGTLFF. CDR3 in DNA: TGTGCCAGCAGGGGATCCGGGACCCTGTTTTTT. The V and J genes are TRBV27 and TRBJ1-4; weak D call: TRBD1 (5 bases). Germline values: CDR1 MNHEY, CDR2 SMNVEV (reference sequence). The CDR3 runs 11 residues. V lost 6 bases, J lost 14 bases, and 13 bases lay in between. The complete variable domain, with remaining parts taken from reference TRBV27 and TRBJ1-4, reads EAQVTQNPRYLITVTGKKLTVTCSQNMNHEYMSWYRQDPGLGLRQIYYSMNVEVTDKGDVPEGYKVSRKEKRNFPLILESPSPNQTSLYFCASRGSGTLFFGSGTQLSVL.

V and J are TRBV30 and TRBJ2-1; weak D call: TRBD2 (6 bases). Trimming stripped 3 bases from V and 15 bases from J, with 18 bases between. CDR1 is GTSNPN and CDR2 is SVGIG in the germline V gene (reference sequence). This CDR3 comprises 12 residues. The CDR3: CAWRSGLGVGFF. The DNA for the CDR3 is TGTGCCTGGAGGTCGGGACTTGGGGTTGGGTTCTTC.

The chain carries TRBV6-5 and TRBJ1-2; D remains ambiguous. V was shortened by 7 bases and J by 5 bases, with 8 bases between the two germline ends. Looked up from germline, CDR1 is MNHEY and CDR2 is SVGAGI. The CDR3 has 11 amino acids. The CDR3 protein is CASKAEYGYTF. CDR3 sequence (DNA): TGTGCCAGCAAGGCAGAATATGGCTACACCTTC.

CDR3 nucleotides: TGCGCCAGCAGCCAAGATTTTCAGGCCTCACCCCTCCACTTT. Translated: CASSQDFQASPLHF. This sequence joins TRBV4-3 and TRBJ1-6; D call uncertain. With 0 bases removed from V and 10 bases from J, the gap between germline ends came to 10 bases. This CDR3 contains 14 residues. Looked up from germline, CDR1 is LGHNA and CDR2 is YSLEER.

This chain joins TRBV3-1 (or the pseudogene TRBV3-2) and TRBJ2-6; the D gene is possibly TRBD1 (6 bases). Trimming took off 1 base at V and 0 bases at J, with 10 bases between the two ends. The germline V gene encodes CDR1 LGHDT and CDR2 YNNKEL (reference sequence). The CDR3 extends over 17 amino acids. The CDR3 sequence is CASSQVGRGSGANVLTF. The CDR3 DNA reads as TGTGCCAGCAGCCAAGTGGGCAGGGGCTCTGGGGCCAACGTCCTGACTTTC.

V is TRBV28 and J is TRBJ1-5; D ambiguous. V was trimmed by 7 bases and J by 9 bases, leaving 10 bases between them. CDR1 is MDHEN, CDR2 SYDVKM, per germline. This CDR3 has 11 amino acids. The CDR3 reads CASNSGVPQHF. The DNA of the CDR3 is TGTGCCAGCAACTCGGGAGTGCCCCAGCATTTT. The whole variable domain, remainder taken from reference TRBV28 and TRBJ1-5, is DVKVTQSSRYLVKRTGEKVFLECVQDMDHENMFWYRQDPGLGLRLIYFSYDVKMKEKGDIPEGYSVSREKKERFSLILESASTNQTSMYLCASNSGVPQHFGDGTRLSIL.

Here the CDR3 reads CASTPGQLNQPQHF. The CDR3 DNA follows: TGTGCCAGTACCCCAGGACAGCTCAATCAGCCCCAGCATTTT. This chain uses TRBV19 with TRBJ1-5; maybe TRBD1 (6 bases). The V end lost 7 bases, the J end lost 3 bases, and 13 bases lay between the germline ends. Germline values: CDR1 LNHDA, CDR2 SQIVND (reference sequence). The CDR3 contains 14 residues.

The CDR3 sequence is CASSFSRDNTDTQYF. In nucleotides, the CDR3 is TGTGCCAGCAGCTTTTCGCGGGACAACACAGATACGCAGTATTTT. This sequence joins TRBV5-4 and TRBJ2-3; D could derive from TRBD1 or TRBD2 (6 bases each). Germline V gene data show CDR1 as SGHNT and CDR2 as YYREEE (reference sequence). Trimming cost V 2 bases and J 2 bases, with 12 bases left between them. The CDR3 is made up of 15 amino acids.

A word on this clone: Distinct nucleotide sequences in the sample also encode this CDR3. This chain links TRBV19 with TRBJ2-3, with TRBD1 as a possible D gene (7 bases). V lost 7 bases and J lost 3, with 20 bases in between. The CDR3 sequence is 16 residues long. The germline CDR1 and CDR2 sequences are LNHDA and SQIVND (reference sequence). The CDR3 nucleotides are TGTGCCAGTATCCCCCGCGGGGCAGGGGGAACAGATACGCAGTATTTT. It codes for CASIPRGAGGTDTQYF. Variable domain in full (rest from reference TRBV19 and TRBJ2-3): DGGITQSPKYLFRKEGQNVTLSCEQNLNHDAMYWYRQDPGQGLRLIYYSQIVNDFQKGDIAEGYSVSREKKESFPLTVTSAQKNPTAFYLCASIPRGAGGTDTQYFGPGTRLTVL.